The rows below give T cell receptor beta chains drawn from one sample of a study of early T cells in non-severe SARS-CoV-2 infection. In TCRdb, the 5' RACE reads were re-called with MiXCR into one record per CDR3 protein. The sample includes about 30,000 distinct CDR3 sequences, around 5.2% of them seen just once. Sequencing was carried out using whole blood. Source of these receptors: an adult who was a healthcare worker with PCR-confirmed SARS-CoV-2 infection or an uninfected control (not recorded which). Each CDR3 is given with its conserved first and last residue. A D gene is named only where the DNA matches it firmly. Clone size appears in some rows only: once, few, many, or a class for an expanded clone.

clone size,J gene,V gene,D gene,CDR3 DNA,CDR3 protein
many,TRBJ2-1,TRBV5-4,TRBD2,TGTGCCAGCAGCAACCTAGCGGGAGTCTCCTACAATGAGCAGTTCTTC,CASSNLAGVSYNEQFF
few,TRBJ2-5,TRBV7-8,-,TGTGCCAGCAGCTTAGCGCTGGCAGAGCAAGAGACCCAGTACTTC,CASSLALAEQETQYF
few,TRBJ2-7,TRBV6-1,-,TGTGCCAGCAGTGAAGGAGGGTATCGCGAGCAGTACTTC,CASSEGGYREQYF
many,TRBJ2-7,TRBV11-2,-,TGTGCCAGCAGCTTAAACGGGGTCGTCGGCTACGAGCAGTACTTC,CASSLNGVVGYEQYF
many,TRBJ2-2,TRBV7-8,-,TGTGCCAGCAGTCCCTCCGGGTTCGGGGAGCTGTTTTTT,CASSPSGFGELFF
many,TRBJ2-3,TRBV11-2,-,TGTGCCAGCAGCTTAACGGAGTCCACAGATACGCAGTATTTT,CASSLTESTDTQYF
-,TRBJ2-2,TRBV12-3/TRBV12-4,-,TGTGCCAGCAGTTGGGGGCATGGGGGTTCCGGGGAGCTGTTTTTT,CASSWGHGGSGELFF
many,TRBJ1-5,TRBV9,-,TGTGCCAGCAGCGTATCAGCGGGGAGCAATCAGCCCCAGCATTTT,CASSVSAGSNQPQHF
-,TRBJ1-1,TRBV2,TRBD1,TGTGCCAGCTTCCTGCCCGGGACAGCCCATTTGGCTTTCTTT,CASFLPGTAHLAFF
-,TRBJ2-7,TRBV7-9,-,TGTGCCAACACCCATTTCGGAGACTCCTACGAGCAGTACTTC,CANTHFGDSYEQYF
few,TRBJ2-7,TRBV29-1,-,TGCAGCGTGAGGGTTGCGGTCAGCTCCTACGAGCAGTACTTC,CSVRVAVSSYEQYF
many,TRBJ1-5,TRBV4-2,-,TGTGCCAGCAGCCAAGATGGGCGGGGAATCAGCCCCCAGCATTTT,CASSQDGRGISPQHF
few,TRBJ2-3,TRBV4-2,TRBD2,TGTGCCAGCAGCCAAGAAGCGGGGAGGGGAGATACGCAGTATTTT,CASSQEAGRGDTQYF
few,TRBJ2-7,TRBV19,-,TGTGCCAGTAGTACCTTCTACGAGCAGTACTTC,CASSTFYEQYF
few,TRBJ1-2,TRBV9,-,TGTGCCAGCAGCCTGAACTACTATGGCTACACCTTC,CASSLNYYGYTF
many,TRBJ2-1,TRBV15,-,TGTGCCACCAGCAGAGATTTGGGCTACAATGAGCAGTTCTTC,CATSRDLGYNEQFF
-,TRBJ1-5,TRBV7-9,-,TGTGCCAGCAGCTCCGACAGGACTCGGCAGCCCCAGCATTTT,CASSSDRTRQPQHF
few,TRBJ1-2,TRBV7-9,-,TGTGCCAGCAGCCCCTGGACAGATAACTATGGCTACACCTTC,CASSPWTDNYGYTF
many,TRBJ2-2,TRBV9,-,TGTGCCAGCAGCGTAGAAAGTAGCTGGGCCGGGGAGCTGTTTTTT,CASSVESSWAGELFF
medium-sized,TRBJ2-1,TRBV29-1,TRBD1,TGCAGCGTTGTTACAGACAGGGGCAATGAGCAGTTCTTC,CSVVTDRGNEQFF
many,TRBJ1-2,TRBV14,-,TGTGCCAGCAGCCAGGAATCAGGGGACTACACCTTC,CASSQESGDYTF
medium-sized,TRBJ2-5,TRBV5-1,-,TGCGCCAGCAGCTTGGCAATGGCCCAAGAGACCCAGTACTTC,CASSLAMAQETQYF
many,TRBJ1-5,TRBV6-6,TRBD1,TGTGCCAGCAGCTCTCAGGGGGCCAGCAATCAGCCCCAGCATTTT,CASSSQGASNQPQHF
many,TRBJ2-3,TRBV20-1,TRBD2,TGCAGTGCTAGACTAGCGGGAGTGGGCACAGATACGCAGTATTTT,CSARLAGVGTDTQYF
many,TRBJ2-7,TRBV5-1,TRBD1,TGCGCCAGCAGCTTGGGAGACAGGGGAGGATACGAGCAGTACTTC,CASSLGDRGGYEQYF
-,TRBJ2-7,TRBV14,TRBD1,TGTGCCAGCAGATTCGGACAGGGGGCCCACGAGCAGTACTTC,CASRFGQGAHEQYF
many,TRBJ2-7,TRBV5-4,-,TGTGCCAGCAGCTTGTGGGGGGAGGCCGACGAGCAGTACTTC,CASSLWGEADEQYF
-,TRBJ2-5,TRBV28,-,TGTGCCAGCAGTTTATCTATGGGGGCAGAGACCCAGTACTTC,CASSLSMGAETQYF
many,TRBJ2-7,TRBV6-2/TRBV6-3,-,TGTGCCAGCAGTTACGGTTTCCGCGAGGGAAAATACGAGCAGTACTTC,CASSYGFREGKYEQYF
many,TRBJ1-2,TRBV28,-,TGTGCCAGCAGTTTCCCCGGAAACTATGGCTACACCTTC,CASSFPGNYGYTF
many,TRBJ1-2,TRBV6-5,-,TGTGCCAGCACGAACCAGGGTTATGGCTACACCTTC,CASTNQGYGYTF
many,TRBJ2-2,TRBV27,TRBD2,TGTGCCAGCAGTGTCACTAGCGGGAGTACCGGGGAGCTGTTTTTT,CASSVTSGSTGELFF
many,TRBJ1-1,TRBV7-2,-,TGTGCCAGCAGCTTAAACAGGGTGGCCACTGAAGCTTTCTTT,CASSLNRVATEAFF
many,TRBJ1-5,TRBV29-1,TRBD1,TGCAGCGTTGTGGCAGGGGGCGGCAATCAGCCCCAGCATTTT,CSVVAGGGNQPQHF
medium-sized,TRBJ2-5,TRBV4-1,-,TGCGCCAGCAGCCAGCCGTTTCTCCAAGAGACCCAGTACTTC,CASSQPFLQETQYF
few,TRBJ1-4,TRBV13,TRBD1,TGTGCCAGCAGCTTCACAGGGGGCGGGAGGAAACTGTTTTTT,CASSFTGGGRKLFF
-,TRBJ2-3,TRBV20-1,-,TGCAGTGCACTGGAGGGACAGAGAGACACAGATACGCAGTATTTT,CSALEGQRDTDTQYF
few,TRBJ2-2,TRBV7-9,-,TGTGCCAGCAGCCTTAACTATGGACAGTTAAACACCGGGGAGCTGTTTTTT,CASSLNYGQLNTGELFF
many,TRBJ1-4,TRBV12-3/TRBV12-4,-,TGTGCCAGCAGTTTATTTGAAAAACTGTTTTTT,CASSLFEKLFF
many,TRBJ1-5,TRBV7-8,-,TGTGCCAGCAGCTTAGCGGTGGCAGATAATCAGCCCCAGCATTTT,CASSLAVADNQPQHF
few,TRBJ2-2,TRBV20-1,TRBD2,TGCAGTGCTAGACTAGCGGGAGTGCAGAACACCGGGGAGCTGTTTTTT,CSARLAGVQNTGELFF
medium-sized,TRBJ2-1,TRBV9,-,TGTGCCAGCAGCGTAAGGGGCGCAGAGCAGTTCTTC,CASSVRGAEQFF
many,TRBJ2-5,TRBV11-1,TRBD2,TGTGCCAGCAGCCCCGGGACTAGCGGGGCCCAAGAGACCCAGTACTTC,CASSPGTSGAQETQYF